This T cell receptor beta chain was found in a study of cytomegalovirus exposure and HLA in healthy donors. Whole-study results and caveats: According to an earlier analysis, most TCR beta V segments yielded productive rearrangements about 90% or about 30% of the time. There was a cluster of highly shared sequence variants that was likely a sequencing artifact.

Remarks on this clone: Its antigen is still unknown.

The PCR ran on 60 Vbeta and 13 Jbeta primers. Per the original data handling: Per a later analysis, the number of unique TCR beta chains was approximately 73 million, of which about 11 million were shared. The method was immunoSEQ multiplex PCR; TCRdb's version includes in-frame clones alone and lacks a portion of them. V and J calls and clone size follow that table, whereas D and trimming were derived from the DNA. The sample has about 200,000 clones; 75% to 85% are singletons. The receptor's source is a male donor in good health and CMV-seropositive. Sequenced material: PBMCs.

CDR3 sequence (DNA): TGTGCCAGCAGAACCGGGACATCCTTAGACGAAAAACTGTTTTTT. It specifies CASRTGTSLDEKLFF. This sequence joins TRBV6-5 and TRBJ1-4; TRBD1 might be the D (6 bases). The V gene's germline CDR1 is MNHEY and CDR2 SVGAGI. V shed 6 bases and J shed 8 bases, with 19 bases lying between them. The CDR3 loop spans 15 amino acids.